This note documents a single T cell receptor (beta chain) sequence. Its antigen is not known. This record comes from a study of glioma-infiltrating T cells after dendritic cell vaccination. Study-level information: Treatment, given 2003 to 2012, was autologous tumor lysate-pulsed dendritic cell vaccination.

The immunoSEQ assay amplified TCRB CDR3 from up to about 2 ug DNA. Amplification used 60 V beta primers and 13 J beta primers. The table came from immunoSEQ multiplex PCR; TCRdb's copy has only in-frame clones and leaves some out. The data show approximately 91,000 clones, 81% seen once. Specified time point: after dendritic cell vaccination, including at tumor progression/relapse. Study-wide points: No direct clonality-survival link was found; a diverse polyclonal response may matter.

The CDR3 is 13 residues long. V lost 2 bases to trimming and J lost 3 bases, with 5 bases between them. CDR1 is SGHRS, CDR2 YFSETQ, per germline. The receptor comes from a human donor with glioblastoma. The genes are TRBV5-1 and TRBJ2-2; D remains unclear. The material was blood, obtained after dendritic cell vaccination. CDR3 sequence reads: CASSLRDTGELFF. For the CDR3, the DNA is TGCGCCAGCAGCTTAAGAGACACCGGGGAGCTGTTTTTT.